Here is one T cell receptor beta chain with its context. The data stem from a study of a mutant IDH1 vaccine in newly diagnosed glioma. The time point here: baseline, week 1 (first vaccination visit). The treatment is: pre-vaccination baseline after standard-of-care therapy. Here immunoSEQ multiplex PCR was the method, and the copy in TCRdb shows in-frame clones only, minus some. Among 70,000 or so clones listed, over 70% were seen once. The J segment lost 6 bases and the V segment lost 7 bases, leaving 8 bases of the junction unmatched. CDR1 ENHRY and CDR2 SYGVKD come from the germline V gene. The CDR3 totals 13 residues.

The source is a woman aged 18-29 years with glioma. Some clones in this sample may be carry-over from other donors' samples. Material: peripheral blood mononuclear cells (PBMCs), obtained from a glioma patient treated with radiotherapy, temozolomide or both. This chain uses TRBV10-3 with TRBJ2-5; TRBD1 matches 7 bases. CDR3 sequence reads: CAIKQGHGKTQYF. The DNA for the CDR3 is TGTGCCATCAAACAGGGGCACGGAAAGACCCAGTACTTC.